These T cell receptor beta chains were read from a single sample in a study of blood T cell repertoires in COVID-19. TCRdb keeps only in-frame clones here, not all; method: immunoSEQ multiplex PCR. The data hold around 300,000 clones, with 70% to 90% observed a single time. The sample comprised peripheral blood. The receptors here all came from a woman in her forties or fifties with COVID-19, enrolled during active disease. Both conserved end residues are part of each CDR3. The D gene is left open where the match is weak. Some rows mark clone size as missing; the rest say once, few, many or name a class of expanded clone.

v_gene,d_gene,abundance,j_gene,CDR3aa,CDR3nt
TRBV11-2,-,-,TRBJ2-3,CASSFNPQGFDTDTQYF,TGTGCCAGCAGCTTTAACCCCCAGGGGTTTGACACAGATACGCAGTATTTT
TRBV19,TRBD1,-,TRBJ1-2,CASSISTGDYGYTF,TGTGCCAGTAGTATCTCTACAGGGGACTATGGCTACACCTTC
TRBV9,-,-,TRBJ2-1,CASSFSGRSEQFF,TGTGCCAGCAGCTTTTCCGGGAGATCTGAGCAGTTCTTC
TRBV6-6,-,-,TRBJ1-1,CASRIGQNTEAFF,TGTGCCAGCAGAATCGGACAGAACACTGAAGCTTTCTTT
TRBV6-5,-,-,TRBJ2-1,CASSDRDFLGDEQFF,TGTGCCAGCAGCGACCGGGACTTCTTGGGAGATGAGCAGTTCTTC
TRBV9,TRBD2,-,TRBJ2-2,CASSSPSGSADTGELFF,TGTGCCAGCAGCTCTCCCAGCGGGAGCGCGGACACCGGGGAGCTGTTTTTT
TRBV15,TRBD1,once,TRBJ2-7,CATSIGTGVNYEQYF,TGTGCCACCAGCATAGGGACAGGGGTTAACTACGAGCAGTACTTC
TRBV6-5,TRBD1,-,TRBJ1-2,CASRMGQVLGYTF,TGTGCCAGCAGGATGGGACAGGTACTGGGCTACACCTTC
TRBV27,TRBD1,once,TRBJ1-2,CASGKLGQGFYGYTF,TGTGCCAGCGGAAAACTGGGACAGGGATTCTATGGCTACACCTTC
TRBV27,TRBD2,-,TRBJ2-7,CASWSGVGQGRLAGVYEQYF,TGTGCCAGCTGGTCTGGGGTGGGACAGGGGAGACTAGCGGGAGTCTACGAGCAGTACTTC
TRBV19,-,-,TRBJ1-4,CASRSGSTGEKLFF,TGTGCCAGTAGGTCCGGGTCGACGGGTGAAAAACTGTTTTTT
TRBV3-1/TRBV3-2,-,-,TRBJ2-1,CASSQLGIEQFF,TGTGCCAGCAGCCAACTTGGCATTGAGCAGTTCTTC
TRBV27,TRBD2,once,TRBJ2-1,CASSRGRGLALDEQFF,TGTGCCAGCAGCCGAGGGCGGGGACTAGCGTTAGATGAGCAGTTCTTC
TRBV5-6,-,-,TRBJ1-5,CASSLRSTANQPQHF,TGTGCCAGCAGCCTTAGGTCGACAGCCAATCAGCCCCAGCATTTT
TRBV29-1,-,-,TRBJ2-1,CSAVRAYNEQFF,TGCAGCGCAGTAAGAGCTTACAATGAGCAGTTCTTC
TRBV3-1/TRBV3-2,TRBD2,-,TRBJ2-3,CASQTSGGTDTQYF,TGTGCCAGTCAGACTAGCGGGGGCACAGATACGCAGTATTTT
TRBV13,-,-,TRBJ1-5,CASSLGQGANSNQPQHF,TGTGCCAGCAGCTTAGGCCAAGGGGCAAATAGCAATCAGCCCCAGCATTTT
TRBV5-6,TRBD1,-,TRBJ2-2,CASSLGQGAGELFF,TGTGCCAGCAGCTTGGGGCAGGGGGCCGGGGAGCTGTTTTTT
TRBV7-2,-,-,TRBJ2-3,CASSFLGLGTDTQYF,TGTGCCAGCAGCTTCCTCGGACTCGGCACAGATACGCAGTATTTT
TRBV11-1,-,-,TRBJ2-4,CASSRVVAKNIQYF,TGTGCCAGCAGTAGAGTTGTCGCCAAAAACATTCAGTACTTC
TRBV5-1,-,-,TRBJ1-2,CASSLGGTPNYGYTF,TGCGCCAGCAGCTTGGGGGGGACACCAAACTATGGCTACACCTTC
TRBV29-1,-,-,TRBJ1-3,CSVEPGGNTIYF,TGCAGCGTTGAACCAGGGGGAAACACCATATATTTT
TRBV12-3/TRBV12-4,-,-,TRBJ2-5,CASSPPLRETQYF,TGTGCCAGCAGTCCACCTCTTCGGGAGACCCAGTACTTC
TRBV5-8,-,-,TRBJ1-1,CASREDPSLYAFF,TGTGCCAGCAGGGAGGACCCTAGCTTGTATGCTTTCTTT
TRBV2,TRBD1,-,TRBJ1-5,CASSTTGAAQPQHF,TGTGCCAGCAGCACCACAGGGGCGGCTCAGCCCCAGCATTTT
TRBV24-1,TRBD1,-,TRBJ2-2,CAPLKEAGTGANTGELFF,TGTGCCCCCCTGAAGGAAGCGGGGACAGGGGCGAACACCGGGGAGCTGTTTTTT
TRBV7-9,TRBD1,-,TRBJ1-2,CASSVGQGGAIGYGYTF,TGTGCCAGCAGCGTAGGACAGGGTGGGGCTATTGGCTATGGCTACACCTTC
TRBV30,-,-,TRBJ2-6,CAWSPRFSGANVLTF,TGTGCCTGGAGTCCCCGGTTCTCTGGGGCCAACGTCCTGACTTTC
TRBV5-4,-,-,TRBJ2-7,CASSLFQTSYEQYF,TGTGCCAGCAGCTTGTTCCAGACTTCCTACGAGCAGTACTTC
TRBV7-9,-,-,TRBJ1-1,CASSLSSGAGTEAFF,TGTGCCAGCAGCTTATCTTCAGGGGCTGGTACTGAAGCTTTCTTT
TRBV3-1/TRBV3-2,TRBD1,-,TRBJ2-1,CASSPRDRGPSEQFF,TGTGCCAGCAGCCCCCGGGACAGGGGCCCCTCTGAGCAGTTCTTC
TRBV7-9,TRBD1,-,TRBJ2-2,CASSRQGTGELFF,TGTGCCAGCAGCCGACAGGGGACCGGGGAGCTGTTTTTT
TRBV24-1,TRBD2,-,TRBJ2-3,CATSEAGVPDTQYF,TGTGCCACCAGTGAGGCGGGAGTTCCAGATACGCAGTATTTT
TRBV2,-,-,TRBJ2-3,CASRSLWSTDTQYF,TGTGCCAGCAGAAGCCTATGGAGCACAGATACGCAGTATTTT
TRBV24-1,-,-,TRBJ2-3,CATSDFQNTQYF,TGTGCCACCAGTGATTTTCAAAATACGCAGTATTTT
TRBV27,TRBD2,-,TRBJ2-3,CASSLRTSGRVDTQYF,TGTGCCAGCAGTTTGAGGACTAGCGGGAGAGTAGATACGCAGTATTTT
TRBV24-1,TRBD1,-,TRBJ2-3,CATRPGQGADTQYF,TGTGCCACTAGACCGGGACAGGGGGCTGATACGCAGTATTTT
TRBV6-5,-,-,TRBJ1-5,CASSSLPTEPQHF,TGTGCCAGCAGTTCTCTCCCAACGGAGCCCCAGCATTTT
TRBV27,-,-,TRBJ1-6,CASSFMMANNSPLHF,TGTGCCAGCAGTTTTATGATGGCAAATAATTCACCCCTCCACTTT
TRBV2,-,-,TRBJ1-1,CASSEGAANTEAFF,TGTGCCAGCAGTGAGGGGGCGGCGAACACTGAAGCTTTCTTT
TRBV6-2/TRBV6-3,TRBD2,-,TRBJ2-1,CASSTGLAAFSYNEQFF,TGTGCCAGCAGTACGGGACTAGCGGCGTTCTCCTACAATGAGCAGTTCTTC
TRBV27,-,-,TRBJ2-1,CASSPIRTGSLGNEQFF,TGTGCCAGCAGTCCAATCCGCACAGGCTCCCTAGGCAATGAGCAGTTCTTC